The entry that follows covers one T cell receptor (beta chain) sequence. It is unclear where the CDR3 begins or ends on the DNA, so no DNA is shown, and the CDR3 is as TCRdb lists it. The method was immunoSEQ multiplex PCR; TCRdb's version includes in-frame clones alone and lacks a portion of them. The sample holds 250,000 to 350,000 clones; 90% are singletons and the top ten take roughly 4.3%. This sample was included in a study of blood T cell repertoires in COVID-19. Overall study: Specimens from acute and convalescent COVID-19 originated in the United States, Italy and Spain.

Germline lookup yields CDR1 MDHEN and CDR2 SYDVKM. Inclusive of both ends, the CDR3 amounts to 15 amino acids. The clonotype originates from a woman aged 18 to 35 with acute COVID-19. The specimen was PBMCs or T cells enriched from blood (not recorded which). The chain carries TRBV28 and TRBJ2-7; the D call TRBD1 from the table was never checked on the DNA. CDR3 loop: CASSSGQGYRYEQYF.